This T cell receptor beta chain came from a study of T cells after yellow fever vaccination. They built TCR cDNA with 5'RACE template switching, a step that put in a universal primer site and UMIs. TCRdb reanalysed the 5' RACE reads using MiXCR and keeps one entry per CDR3 protein. The sample comprises approximately 74,000 distinct CDR3 sequences, around 6.2% of which are singletons, and under 2.5% rests with the top ten. This clonotype was counted at least ten times. The CDR3 length is 14 residues. V lost 3 bases to trimming and J lost 4 bases, with 12 bases between them. CDR1 SGHTA and CDR2 FQGNSA come from the germline V gene.

This clonotype originated in a man aged 18 to 29 who received the YFV17D yellow fever vaccine. The gene calls are TRBV7-2 and TRBJ2-5; a weak D match, TRBD2 (6 bases). The specimen was CD4+ T cells sorted from PBMCs, collected less than 18 days after the first yellow fever vaccination. CDR3 DNA: TGTGCCAGCAGCTTCAGGACTACCGCAGAGACCCAGTACTTC. Protein: CASSFRTTAETQYF.